Each of the 9 T cell receptor beta chains below was sequenced from the same sample in a study of regulatory T cells in long-lasting Graves disease. Described time point: newly diagnosed GD, antithyroid drugs for less than 3 months. Extracted RNA from PBMCs served as the source of the TCR library. CDR3-region Arm-PCR and iRepertoire HTBI primers produced the TCR beta libraries. MiXCR, run by TCRdb on the multiplex PCR reads, gives a single entry per CDR3 protein. The sample yields some 400,000 distinct CDR3 sequences, more than 13% seen once. The same data also contributed to another study, on T cells in Graves' hyperthyroidism and ophthalmopathy.

Sequenced here: peripheral blood mononuclear cells (PBMCs), sampled at new diagnosis, from a patient treated with antithyroid drugs. The receptors were sampled from a woman aged 25 to 39 with Graves disease.

This clonotype was found many times. The chain employs TRBV20-1 and TRBJ2-2, with D possibly TRBD2 on 6 matching bases. Germline values: CDR1 DFQATT, CDR2 SNEGSKA (reference sequence). This CDR3 contains 14 residues. The V end lost 3 bases, the J end lost 2 bases, and 10 bases lay between the germline ends. CDR3 loop: CSASSAGNTGELFF. The CDR3 DNA reads TGCAGTGCTAGCTCGGCGGGAAACACCGGGGAGCTGTTTTTT.

This clonotype was counted ten times or more. The chain is built from TRBV5-6 and TRBJ1-1, with 8 bases lining up with TRBD1. After removal of 4 bases from V and 1 base from J, the junction contained 15 bases not matched to a gene. This CDR3 spans 18 amino acids. Germline V CDR1 and CDR2: SGHDT, YYEEEE. CDR3 protein: CASSKTGTGGFGNTEAFF. The CDR3 DNA reads as TGTGCCAGCAGCAAGACCGGGACAGGTGGTTTTGGGAACACTGAAGCTTTCTTT.

This clonotype was detected many times. The chain links TRBV7-9 to TRBJ2-1, with 7 positions matching TRBD2. Germline V CDR1 and CDR2: SEHNR, FQNEAQ (reference sequence). CDR3 size: 15 residues. The V and J ends lost 7 bases and 5 bases, in that order; junction bases with no gene match: 11. The CDR3: CASIPLVAGHNEQFF. Here the CDR3 DNA reads TGTGCCAGCATCCCTCTGGTAGCGGGCCACAATGAGCAGTTCTTC.

This clonotype was observed many times. V is TRBV7-9 and J is TRBJ2-3, with 8 bases matching TRBD2. The CDR3 has 16 residues. Germline V gene sequence: CDR1 SEHNR, CDR2 FQNEAQ (reference sequence). V lost 4 bases and J lost 1; bases outside the gene matches: 7. In DNA, the CDR3 is TGTGCCAGCAGCTCTGGACCGGGAGGGGGCACAGATACGCAGTATTTT. Amino acids: CASSSGPGGGTDTQYF.

This clonotype was counted ten times or more. V is TRBV6-2 or TRBV6-3 and J is TRBJ2-1; TRBD2 matches 8 bases. Germline values: CDR1 MNHEY, CDR2 SVGEGT. Trimming cost V 5 bases and J 9 bases; bases outside gene matches: 12. This CDR3 comprises 15 residues. This CDR3 is CASSPKVAGPSEQFF. CDR3 bases: TGTGCCAGCAGTCCCAAGGTAGCGGGGCCCAGTGAGCAGTTCTTC.

This clonotype was counted between two and nine times. The rearrangement uses TRBV3-1 and TRBJ2-3, with 13 positions matching TRBD2. V lost 0 bases, J lost 6 bases, and 6 bases stayed unmatched. The CDR3 has 17 residues. Germline-derived CDR1 and CDR2 are LGHDT and YNNKEL (reference sequence). The CDR3 DNA reads TGTGCCAGCAGCCAAGACCCCGGGACTAGCGGGGTGGATACGCAGTATTTT. It translates to CASSQDPGTSGVDTQYF.

The rearrangement links TRBV12-3 or TRBV12-4 to TRBJ1-1, with 7 nucleotides matching TRBD1. CDR3 size: 14 residues. The junction had 5 bases not matched to a gene; V was cut back by 6 bases and J by 1 base. CDR3 in amino acids: CASRTGQPNTEAFF. In DNA, the CDR3 is TGTGCCAGCAGGACGGGACAGCCGAACACTGAAGCTTTCTTT.

This clonotype has ten or more counts. This chain connects TRBV6-1 to TRBJ2-3; 10 bases fit TRBD2. V gave up 7 bases and J gave up 4 bases; unmatched junction bases: 8. Per germline, CDR1 MNHNS and CDR2 SASEGT. This CDR3 comprises 15 residues. The chain's CDR3 is CASNHLAGVADTQYF. The CDR3 DNA reads as TGTGCCAGCAACCATCTAGCGGGAGTGGCAGATACGCAGTATTTT.

This rearrangement joins TRBV27 to TRBJ2-1; D ambiguous. The CDR3 extends over 15 amino acids. V was trimmed by 3 bases and J by 3 bases, leaving 12 bases between them. Germline CDR1 is MNHEY and CDR2 is SMNVEV (reference sequence). The chain's CDR3 is CASSLAVHSYNEQFF. The CDR3 nucleotides read TGTGCCAGCAGTTTGGCGGTGCACAGCTACAATGAGCAGTTCTTC.